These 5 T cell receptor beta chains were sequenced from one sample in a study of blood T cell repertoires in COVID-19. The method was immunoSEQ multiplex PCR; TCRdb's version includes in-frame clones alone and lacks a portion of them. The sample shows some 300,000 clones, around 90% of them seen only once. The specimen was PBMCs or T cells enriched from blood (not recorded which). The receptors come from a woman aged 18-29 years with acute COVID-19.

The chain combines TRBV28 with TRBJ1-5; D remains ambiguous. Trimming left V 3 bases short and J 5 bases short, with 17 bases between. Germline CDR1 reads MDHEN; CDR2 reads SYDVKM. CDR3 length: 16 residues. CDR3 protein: CASSLTGRVFDQPQHF. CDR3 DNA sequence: TGTGCCAGCAGTTTGACCGGGAGGGTATTTGATCAGCCCCAGCATTTT.

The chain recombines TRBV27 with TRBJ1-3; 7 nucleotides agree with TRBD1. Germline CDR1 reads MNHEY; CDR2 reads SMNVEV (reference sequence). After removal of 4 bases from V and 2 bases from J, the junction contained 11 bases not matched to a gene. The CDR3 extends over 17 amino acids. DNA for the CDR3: TGTGCCAGCAGTTCCTACGTCACCGGGACAGCTGGAAACACCATATATTTT. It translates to CASSSYVTGTAGNTIYF.

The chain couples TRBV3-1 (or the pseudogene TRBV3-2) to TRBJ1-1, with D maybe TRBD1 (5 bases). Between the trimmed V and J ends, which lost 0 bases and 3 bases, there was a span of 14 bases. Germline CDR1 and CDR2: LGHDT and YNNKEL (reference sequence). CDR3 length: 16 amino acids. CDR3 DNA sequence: TGTGCCAGCAGCCAAGATCCGGGGGACGTTCACACTGAAGCTTTCTTT. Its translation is CASSQDPGDVHTEAFF.

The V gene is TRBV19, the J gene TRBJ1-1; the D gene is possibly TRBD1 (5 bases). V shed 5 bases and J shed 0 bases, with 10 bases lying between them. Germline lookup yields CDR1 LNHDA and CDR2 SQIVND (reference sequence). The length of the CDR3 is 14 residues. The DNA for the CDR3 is TGTGCCAGTAGTTTGGACATCTTGAACACTGAAGCTTTCTTT. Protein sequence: CASSLDILNTEAFF.

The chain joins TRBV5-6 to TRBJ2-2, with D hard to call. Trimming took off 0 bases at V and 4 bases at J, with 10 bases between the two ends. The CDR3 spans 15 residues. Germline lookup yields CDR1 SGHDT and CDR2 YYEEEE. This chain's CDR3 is CASSLAGEFTGELFF. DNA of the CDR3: TGTGCCAGCAGCTTGGCCGGAGAGTTCACCGGGGAGCTGTTTTTT.